This TCR beta chain comes out of a study of glioma-infiltrating T cells. The iRepertoire nested amplicon-rescue multiplex PCR amplified TCR alpha and beta CDR3s from RNA. MiXCR, run by TCRdb on the multiplex PCR reads, gives a single entry per CDR3 protein. The sample carries more than 350,000 distinct CDR3 sequences, more than 35% recorded once. The CDR3 has 12 residues. V lost 8 bases and J lost 0; bases outside the gene matches: 3. The germline V gene has CDR1 DFQATT and CDR2 SNEGSKA (reference sequence). The study, taken as a whole, reports: Only very few CDR3 sequences appeared in both tissue and blood. Non-neoplastic patients had below-expected tissue-blood divergence, while all gliomas exceeded expectation.

This clonotype has a count of ten or more. Its target is unknown. This clonotype was obtained from a human donor with low-grade glioma or glioblastoma, undergoing nonglioma brain surgery, or in good health (not recorded which). The material sequenced was glioma tissue, nonneoplastic brain tissue, or PBMCs (not recorded which). The chain recombines TRBV20-1 with TRBJ1-2, with 7 bases that match TRBD1. The CDR3 DNA sequence: TGCAGTAGGGACAGCCCTAACTATGGCTACACCTTC. Protein sequence: CSRDSPNYGYTF.